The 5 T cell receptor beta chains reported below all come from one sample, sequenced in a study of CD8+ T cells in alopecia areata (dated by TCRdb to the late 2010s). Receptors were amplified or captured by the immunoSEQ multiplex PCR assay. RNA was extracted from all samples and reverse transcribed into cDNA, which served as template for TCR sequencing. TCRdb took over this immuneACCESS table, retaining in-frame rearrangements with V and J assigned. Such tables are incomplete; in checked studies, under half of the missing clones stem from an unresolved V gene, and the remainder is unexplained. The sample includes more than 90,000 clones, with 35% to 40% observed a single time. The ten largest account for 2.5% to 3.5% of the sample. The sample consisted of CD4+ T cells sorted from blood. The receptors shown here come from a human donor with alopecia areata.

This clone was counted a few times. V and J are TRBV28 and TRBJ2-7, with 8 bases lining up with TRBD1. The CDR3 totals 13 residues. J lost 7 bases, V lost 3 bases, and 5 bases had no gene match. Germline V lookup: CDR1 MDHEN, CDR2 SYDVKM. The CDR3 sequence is CASSFDRGGEQYF. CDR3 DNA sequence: TGTGCCAGCAGTTTCGACAGGGGTGGGGAGCAGTACTTC. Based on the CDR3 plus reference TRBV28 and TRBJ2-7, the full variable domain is DVKVTQSSRYLVKRTGEKVFLECVQDMDHENMFWYRQDPGLGLRLIYFSYDVKMKEKGDIPEGYSVSREKKERFSLILESASTNQTSMYLCASSFDRGGEQYFGPGTRLTVT.

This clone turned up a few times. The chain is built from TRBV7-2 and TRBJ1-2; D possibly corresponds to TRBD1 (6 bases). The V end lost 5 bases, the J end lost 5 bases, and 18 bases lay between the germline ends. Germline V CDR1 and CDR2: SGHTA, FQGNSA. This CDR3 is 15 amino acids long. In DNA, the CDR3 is TGTGCCAGCAGCCTCGAACCGGGGGCAACGTATGGCTACACCTTC. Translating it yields CASSLEPGATYGYTF.

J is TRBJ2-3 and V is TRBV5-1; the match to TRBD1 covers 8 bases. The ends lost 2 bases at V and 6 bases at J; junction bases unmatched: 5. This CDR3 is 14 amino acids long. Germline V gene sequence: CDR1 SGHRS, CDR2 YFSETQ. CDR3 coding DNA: TGCGCCAGCAGCTTTACAGGGGGTACGGATACGCAGTATTTT. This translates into CASSFTGGTDTQYF.

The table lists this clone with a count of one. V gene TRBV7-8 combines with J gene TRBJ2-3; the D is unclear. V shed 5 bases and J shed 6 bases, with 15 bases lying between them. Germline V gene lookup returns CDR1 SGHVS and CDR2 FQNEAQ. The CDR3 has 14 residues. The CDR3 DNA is TGTGCCAGCAGCCCCTGGACCGAAAGGGATACGCAGTATTTT. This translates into CASSPWTERDTQYF. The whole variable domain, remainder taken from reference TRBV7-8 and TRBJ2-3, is GAGVSQSPRYKVAKRGQDVALRCDPISGHVSLFWYQQALGQGPEFLTYFQNEAQLDKSGLPSDRFFAERPEGSVSTLKIQRTQQEDSAVYLCASSPWTERDTQYFGPGTRLTVL.

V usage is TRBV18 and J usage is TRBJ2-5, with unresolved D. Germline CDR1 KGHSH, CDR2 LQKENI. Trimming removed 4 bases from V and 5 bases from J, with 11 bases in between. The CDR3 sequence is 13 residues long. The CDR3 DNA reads TGTGCCAGCTCACGATTCAGCGCTGAGACCCAGTACTTC. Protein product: CASSRFSAETQYF.